These 30 T cell receptor beta chains were all obtained from the same sample, sequenced in a study of graft-versus-host responses after intestinal transplantation. Here immunoSEQ multiplex PCR was the method, and the copy in TCRdb shows in-frame clones only, minus some. The repertoire consists of about 97,000 clones, with 75% to 95% occurring once and the leading ten covering 15% to 20%. The sequenced sample was PBMCs, obtained approximately 420 days after intestinal transplant. These receptors were taken from a human patient who received an intestinal transplant, so some T cells may come from the graft donor.

This sequence joins TRBV29-1 and TRBJ2-5, with D possibly being TRBD2 (5 bases). The germline gives CDR1 SQVTM, CDR2 ANQGSEA. The CDR3 has 14 residues. Trimming pared 5 bases from V and 4 bases from J, leaving 17 bases between. CDR3 bases: TGCAGCGTTAAACCGGTCCTCGAGGGAGAGACCCAGTACTTC. This translates into CSVKPVLEGETQYF. The full variable domain, its missing parts supplied by reference TRBV29-1 and TRBJ2-5, is SAVISQKPSRDICQRGTSLTIQCQVDSQVTMMFWYRQQPGQSLTLIATANQGSEATYESGFVIDKFPISRPNLTFSTLTVSNMSPEDSSIYLCSVKPVLEGETQYFGPGTRLLVL.

The chain combines TRBV7-9 with TRBJ1-1; the D gene is possibly TRBD1 (5 bases). The V and J ends lost 5 bases and 4 bases respectively, with 11 bases between them. The germline CDR1 and CDR2 sequences are SEHNR and FQNEAQ (reference sequence). The CDR3 consists of 13 residues. Here the CDR3 reads CASSIGGTTEAFF. In DNA, the CDR3 is TGTGCCAGCAGCATCGGGGGGACCACTGAAGCTTTCTTT. The entire variable domain, with the rest obtained from reference TRBV7-9 and TRBJ1-1, is as follows: DTGVSQNPRHKITKRGQNVTFRCDPISEHNRLYWYRQTLGQGPEFLTYFQNEAQLEKSRLLSDRFSAERPKGSFSTLEIQRTEQGDSAMYLCASSIGGTTEAFFGQGTRLTVV.

The chain recombines TRBV14 with TRBJ1-1; the D gene is possibly TRBD1 (5 bases). The CDR3 totals 13 residues. V was cut by 0 bases and J by 6 bases, with 8 bases left in between. Germline V gene data show CDR1 as SGHDN and CDR2 as FVKESK. For the CDR3, the DNA is TGTGCCAGCAGCCAAGACTGGGGGTCTGAAGCTTTCTTT. Encoded protein: CASSQDWGSEAFF.

The chain has TRBV5-6 and TRBJ1-2; no reliable D call. The CDR3 consists of 11 residues. Trimming cost V 0 bases and J 11 bases, with 8 bases left between them. Germline assignment: CDR1 SGHDT and CDR2 YYEEEE. For the CDR3, the DNA is TGTGCCAGCAGCTTGGGAGGACCTTACACCTTC. Its protein is CASSLGGPYTF.

V and J are TRBV6-6 and TRBJ1-5; D is unclear. Germline V lookup: CDR1 MNHNY, CDR2 SVGAGI (reference sequence). This CDR3 is built from 15 residues. V was shortened by 6 bases and J by 5 bases, with 17 bases between the two germline ends. CDR3 in amino acids: CASSHKSGLHQPQHF. The CDR3 DNA reads as TGTGCCAGCAGCCATAAATCCGGGCTGCATCAGCCCCAGCATTTT.

This clone showed up just once. The rearrangement joins TRBV7-2 to TRBJ1-2, with 12 bases matching TRBD1. V lost 4 bases, J lost 8 bases, and 5 bases stayed unmatched. Germline-derived CDR1 and CDR2 are SGHTA and FQGNSA. This CDR3 has 14 amino acids. In DNA form, the CDR3 reads TGTGCCAGCAGCTCCGGGACAGGGGGCCGCGGCTACACCTTC. It encodes CASSSGTGGRGYTF. The whole variable domain, remainder taken from reference TRBV7-2 and TRBJ1-2, is GAGVSQSPSNKVTEKGKDVELRCDPISGHTALYWYRQSLGQGLEFLIYFQGNSAPDKSGLPSDRFSAERTGGSVSTLTIQRTQQEDSAVYLCASSSGTGGRGYTFGSGTRLTVV.

The J gene is TRBJ2-5, the V gene TRBV5-1; the D call may be TRBD1 or TRBD2 (5 bases each). Germline V gene lookup returns CDR1 SGHRS and CDR2 YFSETQ. The CDR3 sequence is 15 residues long. V gave up 2 bases and J gave up 2 bases, with 13 bases separating them. CDR3 bases: TGCGCCAGCAGCTTTTTAACCGGGACGCAAGAGACCCAGTACTTC. Translation gives CASSFLTGTQETQYF.

The chain recombines TRBV9 with TRBJ2-7; 9 positions agree with TRBD2. CDR1 and CDR2 from the germline V gene are SGDLS and YYNGEE. V was clipped by 0 bases and J by 2 bases; unmatched bases: 3. This CDR3 is 15 amino acids long. CDR3 amino acids: CASSVGAGGPYEQYF. CDR3 sequence (DNA): TGTGCCAGCAGCGTAGGGGCGGGGGGGCCCTACGAGCAGTACTTC.

This clone has just one count. This rearrangement joins TRBV7-2 to TRBJ1-6; 7 bases map to TRBD1. The length of the CDR3 is 17 residues. Germline trimming cut 3 bases from V and 0 bases from J; bases unmatched to any gene: 5. CDR1 and CDR2 (germline): SGHTA, FQGNSA. The CDR3 sequence is CASSFTGQSSYNSPLHF. The CDR3 nucleotides are TGTGCCAGCAGCTTTACGGGACAGAGCTCCTATAATTCACCCCTCCACTTT.

The count of this clone is one. The V gene is TRBV6-5, the J gene TRBJ1-1, with D uncertain. The CDR3 is 16 amino acids. V was shortened by 0 bases and J by 2 bases, with 13 bases between the two germline ends. Per the germline V gene, CDR1 is MNHEY and CDR2 is SVGAGI. CDR3 nucleotides: TGTGCCAGCAGTTACTCGAGATATTTAGATAACACTGAAGCTTTCTTT. This codes for CASSYSRYLDNTEAFF.

This rearrangement joins TRBV2 to TRBJ2-3; 11 bases align to TRBD1. Germline CDR1 SNHLY, CDR2 FYNNEI. This CDR3 comprises 16 residues. The junction had 8 bases not matched to a gene; V was cut back by 3 bases and J by 6 bases. CDR3 nucleotides: TGTGCCAGCAGTGAGGACCGGACAGGGGGCTTTGATACGCAGTATTTT. Protein: CASSEDRTGGFDTQYF. Full variable domain (outside the CDR3, taken from reference TRBV2 and TRBJ2-3): EPEVTQTPSHQVTQMGQEVILRCVPISNHLYFYWYRQILGQKVEFLVSFYNNEISEKSEIFDDQFSVERPDGSNFTLKIRSTKLEDSAMYFCASSEDRTGGFDTQYFGPGTRLTVL.

The V call is TRBV7-9, the J call TRBJ1-1, with D maybe TRBD1 (6 bases). CDR3 length: 13 amino acids. The germline CDR1 and CDR2 sequences are SEHNR and FQNEAQ (reference sequence). Trimming took 8 bases from V and 1 from J, leaving 11 bases between them. In nucleotides, the CDR3 is TGTGCCAGCCGACCGGGACAGAACACTGAAGCTTTCTTT. Its translation: CASRPGQNTEAFF.

J is TRBJ1-2 and V is TRBV29-1, with a possible D match to TRBD1 (6 bases). CDR3 length: 12 amino acids. V was trimmed by 3 bases and J by 8 bases, leaving 13 bases between them. In germline, CDR1 is SQVTM, CDR2 ANQGSEA. CDR3 coding DNA: TGCAGCGTTGACCGCGGGGGGCGCGGCTACACCTTC. It codes for CSVDRGGRGYTF.

This clone was counted between two and nine times. The chain employs TRBV5-1 and TRBJ1-4; 7 bases align to TRBD1. The CDR3 consists of 15 residues. CDR1 is SGHRS, CDR2 YFSETQ, per germline. J was trimmed by 7 bases and V by 1 base; bases with no gene match: 7. CDR3 in DNA: TGCGCCAGCAGCTTGAGTGGGACAGTGGGTGAAAAACTGTTTTTT. It codes for CASSLSGTVGEKLFF.

This chain links TRBV23-1 with TRBJ1-2, with D perhaps TRBD1 (5 bases). TRBV23-1 is given ORF status, its function remaining uncertain. CDR3 size: 13 residues. Trimming removed 4 bases at V and 8 bases at J, with 14 bases between. CDR3 DNA sequence: TGCGCCAGCAGTCTGGGGGGACGTGCAGGCTACACCTTC. It translates to CASSLGGRAGYTF.

The chain is built from TRBV11-2 and TRBJ2-1; the D gene is possibly TRBD1 (5 bases). Germline assignment: CDR1 SGHAT and CDR2 FQNNGV. There are 14 residues in the CDR3. V gave up 5 bases and J gave up 10 bases, with 18 bases separating them. In DNA form, the CDR3 reads TGTGCCAGCAGCCCCCCGACAGTTTTTGGGGAGCAGTTCTTC. Translation gives CASSPPTVFGEQFF. Complete variable domain (other parts from reference TRBV11-2 and TRBJ2-1): EAGVAQSPRYKIIEKRQSVAFWCNPISGHATLYWYQQILGQGPKLLIQFQNNGVVDDSQLPKDRFSAERLKGVDSTLKIQPAKLEDSAVYLCASSPPTVFGEQFFGPGTRLTVL.

V usage is TRBV5-1 and J usage is TRBJ1-3; no clear D gene. The germline V gene encodes CDR1 SGHRS and CDR2 YFSETQ. V lost 4 bases and J 0 bases, leaving 14 bases between the germline ends. CDR3 length: 16 amino acids. CDR3 coding DNA: TGCGCCAGCAGCCCCGTCCCTTTCTCCTCTGGAAACACCATATATTTT. Protein product: CASSPVPFSSGNTIYF.

Notes on this clone: This CDR3 is also generated by other DNA sequences in the sample. This rearrangement joins TRBV23-1 to TRBJ1-1; TRBD1 is a possible D gene (5 bases). TRBV23-1 is an ORF, with its function uncertain. Trimming removed 7 bases from V and 4 bases from J, with 19 bases in between. The CDR3 totals 15 residues. CDR3 sequence (DNA): TGCGCCAGCACCCCCTGCGGCAGGGTGGGCACTGAAGCTTTCTTT. This sequence encodes CASTPCGRVGTEAFF.

This chain uses TRBV7-9 with TRBJ1-1; D gene uncertain. V lost 6 bases to trimming and J lost 6 bases, with 14 bases between them. Germline-derived CDR1 and CDR2 are SEHNR and FQNEAQ (reference sequence). The CDR3 loop spans 13 amino acids. CDR3 in DNA: TGTGCCAGCAGTCGTCCCCCGAATGCTGAAGCTTTCTTT. Translated: CASSRPPNAEAFF.

This chain connects TRBV7-8 to TRBJ2-5, with 7 bases lining up with TRBD1. The J call is doubtful: the DNA matches TRBJ2-7 better. Germline V gene sequence: CDR1 SGHVS, CDR2 FQNEAQ. This CDR3 region has 16 residues. The CDR3 sequence is CASSFPDRASRYEQYF. The CDR3 nucleotides are TGTGCCAGCAGCTTCCCTGACAGGGCCTCCCGCTACGAGCAGTACTTC.

This sequence joins TRBV9 and TRBJ2-3; 9 bases line up with TRBD2. The V gene end was trimmed by 1 base and the J gene end by 0 bases; junction bases not matched to a gene: 0. Germline V CDR1 and CDR2: SGDLS, YYNGEE. The CDR3 is 15 residues long. The CDR3 sequence is CASSVLAGSTDTQYF. CDR3 bases: TGTGCCAGCAGCGTACTAGCGGGGAGCACAGATACGCAGTATTTT.

CDR3 sequence reads: CASQERSGNQPQHF. The CDR3 bases are TGTGCCAGCCAAGAAAGGTCGGGCAATCAGCCCCAGCATTTT. J is TRBJ1-5 and V is TRBV6-1; D unclear. The CDR3 is 14 residues long. V gave up 8 bases and J gave up 2 bases, with 13 bases separating them. Germline V gives CDR1 MNHNS, CDR2 SASEGT.

This clone was seen a single time. The genes are TRBV2 and TRBJ2-7; D remains unclear. Germline loops: CDR1 SNHLY, CDR2 FYNNEI. This CDR3 comprises 14 residues. V was pared by 2 bases and J by 0 bases, with 8 bases between. The CDR3 DNA reads as TGTGCCAGCAGTGAACAACAGAGCTCCTACGAGCAGTACTTC. It encodes CASSEQQSSYEQYF.

This CDR3 is CASSPIAGGPRDTQYF. Here the CDR3 DNA reads TGTGCCAGTAGCCCGATAGCGGGGGGGCCAAGAGATACGCAGTATTTT. The V and J genes are TRBV19 and TRBJ2-3, with 11 bases fitting TRBD2. Germline loops: CDR1 LNHDA, CDR2 SQIVND (reference sequence). There are 16 residues in the CDR3. With V trimmed by 6 bases and J by 5 bases, 10 bases remained unmatched.

The chain recombines TRBV13 with TRBJ2-1; 7 bases align to TRBD1. Germline lookup yields CDR1 PRHDT and CDR2 FYEKMQ (reference sequence). This CDR3 spans 17 amino acids. The V and J ends lost 0 bases and 7 bases, in that order; junction bases with no gene match: 12. In DNA form, the CDR3 reads TGTGCCAGCAGCTTAGGTCTGACAGGGCCGTTGGATAATGAGCAGTTCTTC. This sequence encodes CASSLGLTGPLDNEQFF.

This chain connects TRBV25-1 to TRBJ1-2; 7 nucleotides match TRBD1. Germline values: CDR1 MGHDK, CDR2 SYGVNS. V lost 5 bases and J lost 12; bases outside the gene matches: 12. This CDR3 contains 13 residues. The CDR3 spells CASSTHGQAPHTF. For the CDR3, the DNA is TGTGCCAGCAGTACCCACGGACAGGCCCCGCACACCTTC.

The chain recombines TRBV27 with TRBJ1-5; 9 nucleotides align to TRBD1. This CDR3 has 15 residues. Germline V lookup: CDR1 MNHEY, CDR2 SMNVEV (reference sequence). Trimming took 6 bases from V and 2 from J; bases not matched to a gene: 5. CDR3 loop: CASRAGQGGNQPQHF. DNA of the CDR3: TGTGCCAGCAGGGCGGGACAGGGAGGCAATCAGCCCCAGCATTTT.

The V and J genes are TRBV5-6 and TRBJ1-1; TRBD1 is a possible D gene (5 bases). From germline, CDR1 is SGHDT and CDR2 YYEEEE. This CDR3 is built from 15 residues. V was shortened by 1 base and J by 8 bases, with 18 bases between the two germline ends. This chain's CDR3 is CASSLRGGGRGEAFF. In DNA form, the CDR3 reads TGTGCCAGCAGCTTGCGTGGGGGTGGGCGCGGCGAAGCTTTCTTT.

This chain's CDR3 is CASSYGTVASDTQYF. The DNA for the CDR3 is TGTGCCAGCAGTTATGGGACAGTCGCCTCAGATACGCAGTATTTT. The chain uses TRBV6-6 and TRBJ2-3; 7 bases agree with TRBD1. V lost 3 bases, J lost 4 bases, and 7 bases stayed unmatched. This CDR3 contains 15 residues. CDR1 and CDR2 (germline): MNHNY, SVGAGI (reference sequence).

The J gene is TRBJ2-7, the V gene TRBV29-1; 8 bases map to TRBD2. This CDR3 spans 13 amino acids. Germline CDR1 SQVTM, CDR2 ANQGSEA. The V gene end was trimmed by 5 bases and the J gene end by 3 bases; junction bases not matched to a gene: 6. CDR3 sequence reads: CSVRGGHRYEQYF. The CDR3 DNA reads as TGCAGCGTTCGGGGGGGGCACCGCTACGAGCAGTACTTC.